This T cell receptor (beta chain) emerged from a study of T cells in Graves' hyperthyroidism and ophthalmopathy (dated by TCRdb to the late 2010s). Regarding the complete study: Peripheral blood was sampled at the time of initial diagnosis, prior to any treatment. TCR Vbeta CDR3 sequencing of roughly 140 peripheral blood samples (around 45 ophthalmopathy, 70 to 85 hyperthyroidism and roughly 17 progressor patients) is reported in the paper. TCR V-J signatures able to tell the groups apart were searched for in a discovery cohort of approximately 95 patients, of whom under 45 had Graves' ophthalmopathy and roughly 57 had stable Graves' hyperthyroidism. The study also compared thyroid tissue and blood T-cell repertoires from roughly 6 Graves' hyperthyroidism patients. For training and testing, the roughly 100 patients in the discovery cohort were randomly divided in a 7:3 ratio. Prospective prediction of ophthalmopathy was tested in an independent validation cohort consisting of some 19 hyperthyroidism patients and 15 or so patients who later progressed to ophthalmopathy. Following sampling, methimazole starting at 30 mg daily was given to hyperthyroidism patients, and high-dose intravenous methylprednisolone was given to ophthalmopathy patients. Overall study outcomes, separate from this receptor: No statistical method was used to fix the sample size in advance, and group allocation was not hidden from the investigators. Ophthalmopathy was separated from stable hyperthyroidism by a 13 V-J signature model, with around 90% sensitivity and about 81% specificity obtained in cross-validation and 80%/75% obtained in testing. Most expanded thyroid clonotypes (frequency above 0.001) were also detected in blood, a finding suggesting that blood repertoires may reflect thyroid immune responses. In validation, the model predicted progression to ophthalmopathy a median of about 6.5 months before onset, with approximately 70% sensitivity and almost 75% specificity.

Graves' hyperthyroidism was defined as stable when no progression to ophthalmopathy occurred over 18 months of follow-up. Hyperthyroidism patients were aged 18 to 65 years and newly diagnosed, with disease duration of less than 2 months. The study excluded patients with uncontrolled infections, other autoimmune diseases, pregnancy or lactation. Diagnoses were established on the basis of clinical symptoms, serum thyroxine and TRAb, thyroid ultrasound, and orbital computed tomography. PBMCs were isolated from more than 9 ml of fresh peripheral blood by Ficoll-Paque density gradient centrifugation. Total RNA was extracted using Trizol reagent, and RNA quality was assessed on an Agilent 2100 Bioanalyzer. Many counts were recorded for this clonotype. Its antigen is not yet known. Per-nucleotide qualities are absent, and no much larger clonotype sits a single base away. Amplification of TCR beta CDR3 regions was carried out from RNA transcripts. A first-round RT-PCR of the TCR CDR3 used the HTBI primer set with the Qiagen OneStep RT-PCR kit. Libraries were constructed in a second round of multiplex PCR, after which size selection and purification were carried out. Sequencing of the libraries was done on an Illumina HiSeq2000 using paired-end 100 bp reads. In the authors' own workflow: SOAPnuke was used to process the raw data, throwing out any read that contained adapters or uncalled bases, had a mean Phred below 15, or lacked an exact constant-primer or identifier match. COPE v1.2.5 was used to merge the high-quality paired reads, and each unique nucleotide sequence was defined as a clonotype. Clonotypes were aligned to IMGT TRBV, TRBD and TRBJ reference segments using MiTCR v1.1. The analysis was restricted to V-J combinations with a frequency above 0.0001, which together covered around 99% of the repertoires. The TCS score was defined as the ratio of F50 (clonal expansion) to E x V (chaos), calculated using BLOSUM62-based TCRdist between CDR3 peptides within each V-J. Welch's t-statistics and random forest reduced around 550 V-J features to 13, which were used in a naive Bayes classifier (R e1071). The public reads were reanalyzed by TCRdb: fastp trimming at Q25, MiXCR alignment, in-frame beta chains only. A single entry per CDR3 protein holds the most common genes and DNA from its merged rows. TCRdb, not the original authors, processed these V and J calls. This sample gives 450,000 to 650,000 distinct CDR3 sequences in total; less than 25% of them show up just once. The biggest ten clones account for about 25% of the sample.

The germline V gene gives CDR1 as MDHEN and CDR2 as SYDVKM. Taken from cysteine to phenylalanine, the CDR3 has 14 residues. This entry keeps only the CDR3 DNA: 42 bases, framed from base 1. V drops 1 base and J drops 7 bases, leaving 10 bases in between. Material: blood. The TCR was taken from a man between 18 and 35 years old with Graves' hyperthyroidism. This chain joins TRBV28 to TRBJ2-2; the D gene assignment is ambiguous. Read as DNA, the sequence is TGTGCCAGCAGTTTATCGGGCTGGGGCGGGGAGCTGTTTTTT. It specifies CASSLSGWGGELFF.